Detailed here is one T cell receptor (beta chain). What it recognizes is unknown. This specimen belongs to a study of persistence of HIV-infected CD4 T cells. Across the study: A median of 8 years of suppressive ART preceded sampling.

This was the immunoSEQ version 4 assay in survey mode. Using immunoSEQ multiplex PCR, the repertoire was profiled, and TCRdb retains in-frame clones only, with some absent. There are over 60,000 clones in the sample; 70% to 75% occur only once, and roughly 1.8% lies in the top ten. Cells were stimulated with overlapping HIV-1 Gag 15-mer peptides. Sorted nonresponding memory CD4+ T cells were CD40L-negative, CD69-negative, CD45RO-high. The germline V gene encodes CDR1 SGHRS and CDR2 YFSETQ. Trimming cost V 9 bases and J 3 bases, with 16 bases left between them. This CDR3 spans 13 amino acids. This receptor was obtained from an adult man with HIV who was CMV-seropositive. The chain couples TRBV5-1 to TRBJ2-7, with D possibly TRBD2 on 5 matching bases. The sample was CD4+ T cells sorted from PBMCs after approximately 19-hour stimulation, taken from a patient who received antiretroviral therapy. The CDR3 nucleotides read TGCGCCACCTCTGAAGAGGGAATCTACGAGCAGTACTTC. Its protein is CATSEEGIYEQYF.